The 26 T cell receptor beta chains below come from one sample, sequenced in a study of blood T cells in healthy people across ages. Primed by a sample-barcoded 5' primer and a J-beta primer mix, a second PCR proceeded for roughly 6 to 12 cycles. TCRdb fed the 5' RACE reads into MiXCR, producing one record per CDR3 protein. This table holds fewer than 700,000 distinct CDR3 sequences, 40% to 45% found once. The sequenced sample consisted of blood. The receptor source for this set is an elderly man in good health.

Ten or more counts support this clonotype. The chain uses TRBV7-2 and TRBJ2-7, with 8 nucleotides matching TRBD1. There are 15 residues in the CDR3. V lost 6 bases, J lost 1 base, and 8 bases stayed unmatched. Germline V gene data show CDR1 as SGHTA and CDR2 as FQGNSA. In nucleotides, the CDR3 is TGTGCCAGCAGAACCGGGACAGGCATATCCTACGAGCAGTACTTC. It encodes CASRTGTGISYEQYF.

Here the CDR3 DNA reads TGTGCCAGCAGTTTAAGGGCAGGGTACAACTACGAGCAGTACTTC. The encoded protein is CASSLRAGYNYEQYF. The J gene is TRBJ2-7, the V gene TRBV27; D is possibly TRBD1 (5 bases). Germline-derived CDR1 and CDR2 are MNHEY and SMNVEV (reference sequence). Trimming took 2 bases from V and 3 from J, leaving 14 bases between them. This CDR3 is built from 15 residues.

This clonotype was observed at least ten times. The J gene is TRBJ2-3, the V gene TRBV27, with TRBD1 identical over 8 bases. The CDR3 extends over 16 amino acids. With 5 bases clipped from V and 5 bases from J, the junction kept 12 bases outside the gene matches. The germline V gene has CDR1 MNHEY and CDR2 SMNVEV (reference sequence). The CDR3 protein is CASSPTPRGREDTQYF. CDR3 nucleotides: TGTGCCAGCAGTCCGACGCCCAGGGGGCGAGAAGATACGCAGTATTTT.

The J gene is TRBJ1-5, the V gene TRBV20-1; D is undetermined. The CDR3 runs to 16 residues. The germline V gene encodes CDR1 DFQATT and CDR2 SNEGSKA (reference sequence). V was shortened by 0 bases and J by 0 bases, with 12 bases between the two germline ends. In DNA form, the CDR3 reads TGCAGTGCTAGAGATCGGGCAGGTGATAGCAATCAGCCCCAGCATTTT. Translation gives CSARDRAGDSNQPQHF.

J is TRBJ2-7 and V is TRBV20-1; 8 bases map to TRBD1. V gave up 4 bases and J gave up 5 bases; unmatched junction bases: 10. This CDR3 is 14 amino acids long. Per germline, CDR1 DFQATT and CDR2 SNEGSKA (reference sequence). CDR3 DNA: TGCAGTGCTATCCTAGGGCAGGGGGCTCACGAGCAGTACTTC. Protein sequence: CSAILGQGAHEQYF.

V and J are TRBV28 and TRBJ1-2; D gene uncertain. The CDR3 spans 11 residues. Germline-derived CDR1 and CDR2 are MDHEN and SYDVKM. V lost 4 bases and J 5 bases, leaving 5 bases between the germline ends. DNA for the CDR3: TGTGCCAGCAGTTGGTGGTATGGCTACACCTTC. Amino acids: CASSWWYGYTF.

The table lists this clonotype with a few counts. The gene calls are TRBV4-2 and TRBJ2-7; 11 bases agree with TRBD2. V lost 4 bases to trimming and J lost 2 bases; unmatched junction nucleotides: 7. Germline loops: CDR1 LGHNA, CDR2 YNFKEQ. The CDR3 covers 16 residues. As DNA, the CDR3 is TGTGCCAGCAGCCTTAGGACTAGCGGGCCTCCCTACGAGCAGTACTTC. The encoded protein is CASSLRTSGPPYEQYF.

The chain employs TRBV6-2 or TRBV6-3 and TRBJ2-1; 7 nucleotides align to TRBD2. TRBJ2-7 explains the end of the DNA better; the J call may be wrong. CDR3 size: 17 residues. The germline V gene has CDR1 MNHEY and CDR2 SVGEGT. The CDR3 loop is CASSSEFSGLSYNEQYF. CDR3 DNA: TGTGCCAGCAGTTCGGAGTTTAGCGGGTTATCCTACAATGAGCAGTACTTC.

This clonotype was detected only once. One junction end does not reproduce the germline sequence, and a read error may be involved. This chain joins TRBV5-1 and TRBJ2-3; 7 nucleotides agree with TRBD2. This CDR3 is built from 14 residues. Per germline, CDR1 SGHRS and CDR2 YFSETQ. The CDR3 sequence is CACSLGLEGDTQYF. The CDR3 bases are TGCGCCTGCAGCTTAGGACTAGAAGGAGATACGCAGTATTTT.

Ten or more counts support this clonotype. CDR3 nucleotide sequence: TGCAGTGCAGGGACAGTAGCCTACGAGCAGTACTTC. Amino acid sequence: CSAGTVAYEQYF. This chain connects TRBV20-1 to TRBJ2-7, with TRBD1 identical over 7 bases. The length of the CDR3 is 12 residues. The V gene's germline CDR1 is DFQATT and CDR2 SNEGSKA (reference sequence). Unmatched junction bases numbered 4, after V lost 6 bases and J lost 2 bases.

The chain uses TRBV4-2 and TRBJ2-2; TRBD1 aligns across 8 bases. Germline CDR1 reads LGHNA; CDR2 reads YNFKEQ. There are 17 residues in the CDR3. With V trimmed by 4 bases and J by 6 bases, 13 bases remained unmatched. Here the CDR3 reads CASSRQVQGAPAGELFF. CDR3 sequence (DNA): TGTGCCAGCAGCCGTCAAGTTCAGGGGGCGCCCGCCGGGGAGCTGTTTTTT.

There are a few counts of this clonotype. The V call is TRBV20-1, the J call TRBJ2-7; possible D gene TRBD2, 6 bases. The CDR3 runs to 14 residues. Germline CDR1 is DFQATT and CDR2 is SNEGSKA (reference sequence). The V gene lost 3 bases and the J gene lost 2 bases, with 14 bases spanning the gap. In DNA, the CDR3 is TGCAGTGCTAGTCGGGGGAGTCCCCCCTACGAGCAGTACTTC. This codes for CSASRGSPPYEQYF.

This clonotype was seen more than once but under ten times. The chain links TRBV20-1 to TRBJ2-3; a weak D match, TRBD2 (5 bases). Germline CDR1 and CDR2: DFQATT and SNEGSKA (reference sequence). CDR3 length: 14 amino acids. V was trimmed by 0 bases and J by 2 bases, leaving 9 bases between them. CDR3 in DNA: TGCAGTGCTAGAGATCTAGCTCCCACAGATACGCAGTATTTT. Protein product: CSARDLAPTDTQYF.

Only a few counts were recorded for this clonotype. CDR3 coding DNA: TGCGCCAGCAGCCAAGGAGGGTCAGGGAACAATGAGCAGTTCTTC. It encodes CASSQGGSGNNEQFF. The V and J genes are TRBV4-1 and TRBJ2-1; D may match TRBD1 or TRBD2 (5 bases each). Trimming left V 1 base short and J 5 bases short, with 12 bases between. The CDR3 totals 15 residues. Looked up from germline, CDR1 is MGHRA and CDR2 is YSYEKL.

J is TRBJ1-1 and V is TRBV24-1; 9 nucleotides agree with TRBD1. The germline gives CDR1 KGHDR, CDR2 SFDVKD. With 7 bases clipped from V and 3 bases from J, the junction kept 8 bases outside the gene matches. There are 15 residues in the CDR3. CDR3 coding DNA: TGTGCCACCAGAACGGACAGGGGCACGGACACTGAAGCTTTCTTT. This encodes CATRTDRGTDTEAFF.

This chain links TRBV7-2 with TRBJ1-2; 9 bases map to TRBD1. Germline trimming cut 2 bases from V and 6 bases from J; bases unmatched to any gene: 4. This CDR3 region has 14 residues. The germline V gene has CDR1 SGHTA and CDR2 FQGNSA. CDR3: CASSLSRTGDGYTF. CDR3 DNA: TGTGCCAGCAGCTTAAGCAGGACAGGGGATGGCTACACCTTC. Supplemented by reference TRBV7-2 and TRBJ1-2, the full variable domain reads GAGVSQSPSNKVTEKGKDVELRCDPISGHTALYWYRQSLGQGLEFLIYFQGNSAPDKSGLPSDRFSAERTGGSVSTLTIQRTQQEDSAVYLCASSLSRTGDGYTFGSGTRLTVV.

This rearrangement joins TRBV20-1 to TRBJ1-1; D ambiguous. Germline-derived CDR1 and CDR2 are DFQATT and SNEGSKA (reference sequence). The CDR3 sequence is 12 residues long. V was trimmed by 5 bases and J by 9 bases, leaving 16 bases between them. The CDR3 DNA follows: TGCAGTGCTTTTAAGCCCTCTGAACAAGCTTTCTTT. Protein sequence: CSAFKPSEQAFF.

The chain employs TRBV4-3 and TRBJ1-6; 7 bases are a match to TRBD1. The germline CDR1 and CDR2 sequences are LGHNA and YSLEER. The trim removed 4 bases at V and 12 bases at J, leaving 6 bases unmatched. This CDR3 spans 13 amino acids. The CDR3 reads CASSPGTALPLHF. In DNA, the CDR3 is TGCGCCAGCAGCCCGGGGACAGCACTACCCCTCCACTTT.

To note about this clonotype: One end of the junction does not line up with germline, which may come from a read error. V and J are TRBV4-3 and TRBJ1-6; 8 bases agree with TRBD1. Germline V gene sequence: CDR1 LGHNA, CDR2 YSLEER. The CDR3 spans 19 residues. The CDR3 here is CASGQEEGAGQVFNSPLHF. As DNA, the CDR3 is TGCGCCAGCGGCCAAGAGGAGGGAGCGGGACAGGTCTTTAATTCACCCCTCCACTTT.

This chain uses TRBV6-5 with TRBJ2-7; 7 bases fit TRBD1. V dropped 0 bases and J dropped 3; count of bases not matched to a gene: 2. The CDR3 sequence is 14 residues long. The V gene's germline CDR1 is MNHEY and CDR2 SVGAGI. The CDR3 sequence is CASSYSTGLYEQYF. DNA for the CDR3: TGTGCCAGCAGTTACTCGACAGGGCTCTACGAGCAGTACTTC.

CDR3 protein: CASIGTGVFNSPLHF. CDR3 bases: TGTGCCAGCATTGGCACAGGGGTGTTTAATTCACCCCTCCACTTT. The chain links TRBV2 to TRBJ1-6; 7 bases fit TRBD1. J lost 6 bases, V lost 7 bases, and 9 bases had no gene match. There are 15 residues in the CDR3. The V gene's germline CDR1 is SNHLY and CDR2 FYNNEI. Variable domain in full (rest from reference TRBV2 and TRBJ1-6): EPEVTQTPSHQVTQMGQEVILRCVPISNHLYFYWYRQILGQKVEFLVSFYNNEISEKSEIFDDQFSVERPDGSNFTLKIRSTKLEDSAMYFCASIGTGVFNSPLHFGNGTRLTVT.

CDR3 loop: CASGLVLMAGGTQDSPLHF. CDR3 in DNA: TGTGCTAGTGGTTTGGTACTTATGGCAGGGGGTACCCAAGATTCACCCCTCCACTTT. This chain connects TRBV12-5 to TRBJ1-6; 7 bases are a match to TRBD1. This CDR3 is built from 19 residues. Germline-derived CDR1 and CDR2 are LGHNT and FRNRAP. The trim removed 0 bases at V and 8 bases at J, leaving 16 bases unmatched.

The rearrangement links TRBV4-3 to TRBJ2-5, with D perhaps matching TRBD1 (5 bases). V gave up 0 bases and J gave up 7 bases, with 15 bases separating them. CDR3 length: 15 residues. Looked up from germline, CDR1 is LGHNA and CDR2 is YSLEER. CDR3 sequence (DNA): TGCGCCAGCAGCCAAGATCTGTTCAGGGTGGTGACCCAGTACTTC. Its translation: CASSQDLFRVVTQYF.

V and J are TRBV4-3 and TRBJ1-1, with TRBD1 identical over 8 bases. There are 15 residues in the CDR3. The germline gives CDR1 LGHNA, CDR2 YSLEER. Trimming cost V 4 bases and J 4 bases; bases outside gene matches: 8. The CDR3 protein is CASSRGQVGVTEAFF. The CDR3 nucleotides are TGCGCCAGCAGCCGGGGACAGGTAGGGGTCACTGAAGCTTTCTTT.

V and J are TRBV7-3 and TRBJ2-5, with TRBD2 identical over 8 bases. The CDR3 length is 15 residues. The germline V gene encodes CDR1 SGHTA and CDR2 FQGTGA. The V and J ends lost 2 bases and 5 bases, in that order; junction bases with no gene match: 7. CDR3 in DNA: TGTGCCAGCAGCTTAGGGGTAGCGGGAAGGGAGACCCAGTACTTC. Protein sequence: CASSLGVAGRETQYF.

The chain has TRBV5-6 and TRBJ2-7; perhaps TRBD1 as D (6 bases). Germline CDR1 and CDR2: SGHDT and YYEEEE. V lost 4 bases and J lost 0, with 20 bases in between. CDR3 length: 17 amino acids. The CDR3 bases are TGTGCCAGCAGCGCAGCAGGGGTTCTGGGGACCTCCTACGAGCAGTACTTC. This encodes CASSAAGVLGTSYEQYF.